This TCR beta chain was observed in a study of blood T cell repertoires in COVID-19. Clones were sequenced by immunoSEQ multiplex PCR, and TCRdb holds only the in-frame ones, with some missing. This sample carries roughly 330,000 clones, 80% to 90% of them seen once, and the ten largest clones take about 10%. Residents of under 25 US areas, aged about 18 to 89 years, made up the participants. Assignments of participants to cohorts depended upon their own reported clinical history. Germline V lookup: CDR1 SGHRS, CDR2 YFSETQ. The CDR3 extends over 15 amino acids. The ends were cut back, 5 bases at V and 1 base at J, with 15 bases in the middle. This clone was counted only a few times.

The material sequenced was PBMCs or T cells enriched from blood (not recorded which). V usage is TRBV5-1 and J usage is TRBJ2-5, with D perhaps TRBD1 (5 bases). The TCR originated in a woman younger than 35 who had recovered from COVID-19. This chain's CDR3 is CASRGSVTGQETQYF. The CDR3 bases are TGCGCCAGCAGGGGCTCGGTTACAGGCCAAGAGACCCAGTACTTC.